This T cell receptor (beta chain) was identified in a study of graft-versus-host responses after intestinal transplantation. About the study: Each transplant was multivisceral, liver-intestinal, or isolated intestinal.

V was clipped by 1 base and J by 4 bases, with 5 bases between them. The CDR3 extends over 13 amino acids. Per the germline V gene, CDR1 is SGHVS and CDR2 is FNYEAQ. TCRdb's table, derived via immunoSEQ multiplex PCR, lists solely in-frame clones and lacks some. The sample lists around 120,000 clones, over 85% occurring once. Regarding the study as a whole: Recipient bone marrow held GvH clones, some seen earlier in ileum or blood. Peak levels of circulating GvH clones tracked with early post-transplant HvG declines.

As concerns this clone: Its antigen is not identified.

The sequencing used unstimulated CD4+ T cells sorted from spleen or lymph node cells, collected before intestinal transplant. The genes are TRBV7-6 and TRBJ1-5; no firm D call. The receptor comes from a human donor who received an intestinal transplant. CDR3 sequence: CASSLDRNQPQHF. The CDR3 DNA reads TGTGCCAGCAGCTTAGATAGAAATCAGCCCCAGCATTTT.